This T cell receptor (beta chain) was sequenced for a study of T cells in Graves' hyperthyroidism and ophthalmopathy. Findings and limits, study-wide: Among clonotypes expanded in thyroid above 0.001, most were also found in blood. Ophthalmopathy was distinguished from stable hyperthyroidism by 13 V-J signatures.

In its sample, this clonotype was seen many times. Antigen specificity is unknown. Trimming pared 7 bases from V and 6 bases from J, leaving 24 bases between. Germline V gives CDR1 SQVTM, CDR2 ANQGSEA. The length of the CDR3 is 16 residues. There were TCR beta CDR3 regions amplified from RNA transcripts. The primer set for the first-round RT-PCR of the TCR CDR3 was HTBI. TCRdb re-called the multiplex PCR reads through MiXCR, storing one row per CDR3 protein. The top ten clones hold around two fifths of a sample with 500,000 to 650,000 distinct CDR3 sequences, 46% of them seen once. For the diagnoses, clinical symptoms, serum thyroxine and TRAb, thyroid ultrasound and orbital computed tomography were used.

The sample comprised peripheral blood or thyroid tissue (not recorded which). This TCR was recovered from an adult woman with Graves' disease, either hyperthyroidism or ophthalmopathy (not recorded which). V usage is TRBV29-1 and J usage is TRBJ2-2, with D perhaps matching TRBD2 (7 bases). The DNA for the CDR3 is TGCAGCGCTCGGGAGCCGGGGGGCCAAGGCGCCGGGGAGCTGTTTTTT. Translating gives CSAREPGGQGAGELFF.